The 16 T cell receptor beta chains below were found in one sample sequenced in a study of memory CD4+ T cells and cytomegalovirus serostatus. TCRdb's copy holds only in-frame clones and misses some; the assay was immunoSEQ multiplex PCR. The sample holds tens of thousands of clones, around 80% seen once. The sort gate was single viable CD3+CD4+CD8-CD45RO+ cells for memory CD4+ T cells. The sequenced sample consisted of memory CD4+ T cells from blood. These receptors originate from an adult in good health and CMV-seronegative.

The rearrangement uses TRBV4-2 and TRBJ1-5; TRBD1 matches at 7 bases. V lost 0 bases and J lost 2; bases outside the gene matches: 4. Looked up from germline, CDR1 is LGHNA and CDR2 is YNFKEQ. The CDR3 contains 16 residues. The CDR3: CASSQDVGQGNQPQHF. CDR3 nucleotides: TGTGCCAGCAGCCAAGATGTTGGACAGGGCAATCAGCCCCAGCATTTT.

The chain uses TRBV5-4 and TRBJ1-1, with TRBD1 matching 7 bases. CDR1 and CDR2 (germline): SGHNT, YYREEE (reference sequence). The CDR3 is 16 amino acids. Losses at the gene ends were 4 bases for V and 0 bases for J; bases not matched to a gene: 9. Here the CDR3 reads CASSRPGTDLNTEAFF. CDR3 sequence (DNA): TGTGCCAGCAGCCGTCCCGGGACAGACTTGAACACTGAAGCTTTCTTT.

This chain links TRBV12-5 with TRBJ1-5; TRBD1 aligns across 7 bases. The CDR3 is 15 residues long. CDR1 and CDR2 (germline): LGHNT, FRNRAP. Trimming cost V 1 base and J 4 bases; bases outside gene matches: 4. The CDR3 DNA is TGTGCTAGTGGTTTGGAAGCAGGGGGGAATCAGCCCCAGCATTTT. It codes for CASGLEAGGNQPQHF.

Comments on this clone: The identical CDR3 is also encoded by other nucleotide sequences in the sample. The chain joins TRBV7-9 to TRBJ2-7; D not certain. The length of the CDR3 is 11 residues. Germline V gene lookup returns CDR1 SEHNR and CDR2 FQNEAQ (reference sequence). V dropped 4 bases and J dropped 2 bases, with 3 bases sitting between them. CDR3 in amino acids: CASSSAYEQYF. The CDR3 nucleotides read TGTGCCAGCAGCTCGGCCTACGAGCAGTACTTC.

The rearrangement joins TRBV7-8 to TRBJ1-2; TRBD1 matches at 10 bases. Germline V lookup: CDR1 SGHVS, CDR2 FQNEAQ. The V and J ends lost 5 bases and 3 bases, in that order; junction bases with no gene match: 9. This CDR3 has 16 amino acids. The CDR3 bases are TGTGCCAGCAGCCAAGCCGGACAGGGGGGTGACTATGGCTACACCTTC. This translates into CASSQAGQGGDYGYTF.

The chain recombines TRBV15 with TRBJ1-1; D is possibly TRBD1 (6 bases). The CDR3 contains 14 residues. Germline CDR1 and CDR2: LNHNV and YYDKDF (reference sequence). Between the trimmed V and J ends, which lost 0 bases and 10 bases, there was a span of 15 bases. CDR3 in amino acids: CATSRDRAGAIAFF. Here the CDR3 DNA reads TGTGCCACCAGCAGAGATCGCGCAGGGGCCATAGCTTTCTTT.

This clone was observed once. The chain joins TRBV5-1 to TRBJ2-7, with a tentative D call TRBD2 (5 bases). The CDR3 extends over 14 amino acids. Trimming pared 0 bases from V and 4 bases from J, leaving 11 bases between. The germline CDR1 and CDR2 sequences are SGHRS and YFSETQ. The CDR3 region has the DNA TGCGCCAGCAGCTTGGGGGTCGGGGATTACGAGCAGTACTTC. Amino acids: CASSLGVGDYEQYF.

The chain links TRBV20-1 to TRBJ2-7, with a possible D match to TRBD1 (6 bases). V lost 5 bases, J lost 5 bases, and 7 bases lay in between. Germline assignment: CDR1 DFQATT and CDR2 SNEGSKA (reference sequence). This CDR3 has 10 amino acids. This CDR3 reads CSAGQNEQYF. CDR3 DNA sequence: TGCAGTGCTGGACAGAACGAGCAGTACTTC.

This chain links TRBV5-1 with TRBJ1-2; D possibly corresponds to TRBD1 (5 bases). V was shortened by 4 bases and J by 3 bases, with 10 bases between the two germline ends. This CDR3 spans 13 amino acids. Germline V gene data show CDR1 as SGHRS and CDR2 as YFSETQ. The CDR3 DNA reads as TGCGCCAGCAGCCCTAGGGGTGACTATGGCTACACCTTC. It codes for CASSPRGDYGYTF. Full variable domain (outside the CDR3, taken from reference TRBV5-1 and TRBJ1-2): KAGVTQTPRYLIKTRGQQVTLSCSPISGHRSVSWYQQTPGQGLQFLFEYFSETQRNKGNFPGRFSGRQFSNSRSEMNVSTLELGDSALYLCASSPRGDYGYTFGSGTRLTVV.

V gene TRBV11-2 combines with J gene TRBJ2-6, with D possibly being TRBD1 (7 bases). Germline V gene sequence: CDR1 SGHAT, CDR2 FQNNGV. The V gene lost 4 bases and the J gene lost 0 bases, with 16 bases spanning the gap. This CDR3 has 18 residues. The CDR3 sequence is CASSSRDSFLSGANVLTF. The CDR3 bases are TGTGCCAGCAGCTCGCGGGACAGCTTTCTCTCTGGGGCCAACGTCCTGACTTTC.

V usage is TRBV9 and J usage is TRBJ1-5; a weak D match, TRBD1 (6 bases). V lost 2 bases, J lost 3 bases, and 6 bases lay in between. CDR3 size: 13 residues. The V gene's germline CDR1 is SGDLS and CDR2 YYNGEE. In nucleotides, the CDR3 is TGTGCCAGCAGCGTGGGGGCCAATCAGCCCCAGCATTTT. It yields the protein CASSVGANQPQHF.

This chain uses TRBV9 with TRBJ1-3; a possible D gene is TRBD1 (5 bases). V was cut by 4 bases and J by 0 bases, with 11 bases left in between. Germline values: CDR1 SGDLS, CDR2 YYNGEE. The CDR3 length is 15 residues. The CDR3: CASSPRQSSGNTIYF. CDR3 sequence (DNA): TGTGCCAGCAGCCCCCGACAGTCCTCTGGAAACACCATATATTTT.

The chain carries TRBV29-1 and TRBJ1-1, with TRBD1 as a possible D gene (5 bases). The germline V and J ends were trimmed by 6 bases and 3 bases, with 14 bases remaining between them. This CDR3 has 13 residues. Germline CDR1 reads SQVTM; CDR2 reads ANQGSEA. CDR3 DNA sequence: TGCAGCGTCGTACGGGGCGGGGACACTGAAGCTTTCTTT. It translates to CSVVRGGDTEAFF.

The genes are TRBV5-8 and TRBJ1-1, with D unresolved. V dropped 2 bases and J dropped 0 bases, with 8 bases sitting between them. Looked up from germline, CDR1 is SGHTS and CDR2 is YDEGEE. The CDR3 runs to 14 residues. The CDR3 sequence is CASSLQTVNTEAFF. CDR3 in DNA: TGTGCCAGCAGCTTACAAACAGTGAACACTGAAGCTTTCTTT.

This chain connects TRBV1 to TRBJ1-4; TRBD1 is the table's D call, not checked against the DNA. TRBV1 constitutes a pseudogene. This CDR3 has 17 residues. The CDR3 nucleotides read TGCACCAGCACCCCCCCCGGCCCGCGACAGGGTAATGAAAAACTGTTTTTT. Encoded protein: CTSTPPGPRQGNEKLFF.

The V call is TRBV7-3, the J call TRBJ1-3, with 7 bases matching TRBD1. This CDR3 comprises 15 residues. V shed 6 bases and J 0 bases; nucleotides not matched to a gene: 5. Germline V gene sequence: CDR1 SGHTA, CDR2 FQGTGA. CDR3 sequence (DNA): TGTGCCAGCAGTAAGACAGGGAGCTCTGGAAACACCATATATTTT. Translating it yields CASSKTGSSGNTIYF. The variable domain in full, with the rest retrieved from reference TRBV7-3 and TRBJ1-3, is GAGVSQTPSNKVTEKGKYVELRCDPISGHTALYWYRQSLGQGPEFLIYFQGTGAADDSGLPNDRFFAVRPEGSVSTLKIQRTERGDSAVYLCASSKTGSSGNTIYFGEGSWLTVV.